This T cell receptor (beta chain) was found in a study of T cell changes during pregnancy in multiple sclerosis. Method: immunoSEQ multiplex PCR; TCRdb's copy keeps in-frame clones and lacks some. The data contain about 49,000 clones, around 87% of them singletons. Trimming stripped 2 bases from V and 0 bases from J, with 17 bases between. Germline CDR1 is MNHNS and CDR2 is SASEGT. The CDR3 is 19 amino acids. V is TRBV6-1 and J is TRBJ1-6, with D possibly TRBD1 on 6 matching bases. This sequence was found in a female donor in good health, enrolled as a control in a pregnancy study. Sequencing used peripheral blood, obtained after pregnancy. The CDR3 spells CASSENARQGSSYNSPLHF. The CDR3 DNA is TGTGCCAGCAGTGAAAATGCCCGGCAGGGGAGCTCCTATAATTCACCCCTCCACTTT.